This T cell receptor beta chain was identified in a study of T cells in Graves' hyperthyroidism and ophthalmopathy. Amplification targeted TCR beta CDR3 regions from RNA transcripts. The study used the HTBI primer set for a first-round RT-PCR of the TCR CDR3. MiXCR, run by TCRdb on the multiplex PCR reads, gives a single entry per CDR3 protein. The sample contains around 600,000 distinct CDR3 sequences, about 15% of which appear only once. This clonotype has more than one count but fewer than ten. The source of this sequence is a woman aged 45 to 65 with Graves' ophthalmopathy. The sample comprised blood.

For the CDR3, the DNA is TGCAGCGACCTAATGGGGTTAGCCAAAAACATTCAGTACTTC. Translation: CSDLMGLAKNIQYF. This chain uses TRBV29-1 with TRBJ2-4; D is unresolved. The CDR3 covers 14 residues. Germline-derived CDR1 and CDR2 are SQVTM and ANQGSEA. Trimming shortened V by 7 bases and J by 0 bases, and 13 bases separated the two germline ends.